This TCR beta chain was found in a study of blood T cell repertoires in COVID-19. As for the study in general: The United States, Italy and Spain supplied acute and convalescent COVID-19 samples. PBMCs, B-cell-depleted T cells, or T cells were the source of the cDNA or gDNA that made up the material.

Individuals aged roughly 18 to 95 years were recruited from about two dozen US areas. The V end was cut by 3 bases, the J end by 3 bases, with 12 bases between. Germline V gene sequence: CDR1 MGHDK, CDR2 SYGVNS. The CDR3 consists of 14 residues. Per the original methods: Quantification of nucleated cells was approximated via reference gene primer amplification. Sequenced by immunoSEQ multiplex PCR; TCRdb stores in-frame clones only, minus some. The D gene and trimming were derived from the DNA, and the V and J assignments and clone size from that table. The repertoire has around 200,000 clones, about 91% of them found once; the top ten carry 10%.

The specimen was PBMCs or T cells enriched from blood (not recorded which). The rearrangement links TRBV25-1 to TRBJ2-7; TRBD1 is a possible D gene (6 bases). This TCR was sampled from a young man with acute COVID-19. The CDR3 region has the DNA TGTGCCAGCAGTGATGGCGGACAGAACTACGAGCAGTACTTC. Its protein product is CASSDGGQNYEQYF.